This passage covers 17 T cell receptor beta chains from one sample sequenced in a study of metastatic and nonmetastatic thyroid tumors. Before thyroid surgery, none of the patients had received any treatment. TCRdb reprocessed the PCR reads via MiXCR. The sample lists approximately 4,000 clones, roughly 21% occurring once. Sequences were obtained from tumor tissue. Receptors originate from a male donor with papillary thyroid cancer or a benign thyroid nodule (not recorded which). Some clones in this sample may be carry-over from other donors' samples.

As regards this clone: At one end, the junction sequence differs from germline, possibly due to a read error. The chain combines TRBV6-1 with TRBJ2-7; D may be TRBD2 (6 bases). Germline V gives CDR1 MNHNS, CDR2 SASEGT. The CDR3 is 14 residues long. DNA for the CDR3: TGCGCCAGCAGTCAAATTGGGCGGGGCTCCGAGCAGTACTTC. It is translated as CASSQIGRGSEQYF.

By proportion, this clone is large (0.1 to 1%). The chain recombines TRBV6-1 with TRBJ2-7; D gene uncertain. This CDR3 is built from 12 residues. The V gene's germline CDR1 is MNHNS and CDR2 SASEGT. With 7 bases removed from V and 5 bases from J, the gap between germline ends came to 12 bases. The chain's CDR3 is CASNPGLDEQYF. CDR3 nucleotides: TGTGCCAGCAACCCCGGCCTTGACGAGCAGTACTTC.

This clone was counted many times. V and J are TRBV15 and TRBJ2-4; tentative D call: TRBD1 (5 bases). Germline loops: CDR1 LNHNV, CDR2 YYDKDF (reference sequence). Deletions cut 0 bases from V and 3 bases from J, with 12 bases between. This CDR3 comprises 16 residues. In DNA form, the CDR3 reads TGTGCCACCAGCAGAGACGTCTTCAGGGACAAAAACATTCAGTACTTC. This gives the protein CATSRDVFRDKNIQYF.

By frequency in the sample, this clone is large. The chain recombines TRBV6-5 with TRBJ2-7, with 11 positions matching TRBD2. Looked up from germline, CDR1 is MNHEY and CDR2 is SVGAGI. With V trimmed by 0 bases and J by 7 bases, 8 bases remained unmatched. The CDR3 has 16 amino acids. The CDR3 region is CASSYSSSGRAGEQYF. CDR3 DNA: TGTGCCAGCAGTTACTCAAGTAGCGGGAGGGCGGGGGAGCAGTACTTC.

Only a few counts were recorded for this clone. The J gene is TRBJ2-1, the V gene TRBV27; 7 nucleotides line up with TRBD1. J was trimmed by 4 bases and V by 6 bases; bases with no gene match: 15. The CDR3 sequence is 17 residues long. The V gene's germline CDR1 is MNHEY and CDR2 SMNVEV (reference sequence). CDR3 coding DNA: TGTGCCAGCAGCCCATTAGAGGGGGCGCCCACTTACAATGAGCAGTTCTTC. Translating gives CASSPLEGAPTYNEQFF.

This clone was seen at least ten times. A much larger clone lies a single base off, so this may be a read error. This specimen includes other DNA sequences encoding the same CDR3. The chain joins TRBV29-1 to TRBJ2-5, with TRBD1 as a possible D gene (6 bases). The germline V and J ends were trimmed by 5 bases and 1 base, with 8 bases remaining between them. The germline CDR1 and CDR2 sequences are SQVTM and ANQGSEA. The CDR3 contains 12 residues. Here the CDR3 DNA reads TGCAGCGTTAAACAGGGCCAAGAGACCCAGTACTTC. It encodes CSVKQGQETQYF. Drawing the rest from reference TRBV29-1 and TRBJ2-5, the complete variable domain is SAVISQKPSRDICQRGTSLTIQCQVDSQVTMMFWYRQQPGQSLTLIATANQGSEATYESGFVIDKFPISRPNLTFSTLTVSNMSPEDSSIYLCSVKQGQETQYFGPGTRLLVL.

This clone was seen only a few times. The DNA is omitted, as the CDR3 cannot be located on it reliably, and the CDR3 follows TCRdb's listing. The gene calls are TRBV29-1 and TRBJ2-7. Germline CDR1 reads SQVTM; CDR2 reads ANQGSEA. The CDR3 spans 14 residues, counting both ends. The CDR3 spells CSVAKGATSYEEYF.

The CDR3 is CASSLRTGAYEQYF. In DNA form, the CDR3 reads TGTGCCAGCAGCCTTAGGACAGGAGCCTACGAGCAGTACTTC. This chain links TRBV13 with TRBJ2-7, with 7 bases fitting TRBD1. The CDR3 loop spans 14 amino acids. Germline CDR1 and CDR2: PRHDT and FYEKMQ (reference sequence). The ends lost 5 bases at V and 2 bases at J; junction bases unmatched: 6. Based on the CDR3 plus reference TRBV13 and TRBJ2-7, the full variable domain is AAGVIQSPRHLIKEKRETATLKCYPIPRHDTVYWYQQGPGQDPQFLISFYEKMQSDKGSIPDRFSAQQFSDYHSELNMSSLELGDSALYFCASSLRTGAYEQYFGPGTRLTVT.

DNA of the CDR3: TGTGCCAGCACAAGCGGAGGGGGCCTCTACGAGCAGTACTTC. This gives the protein CASTSGGGLYEQYF. V usage is TRBV6-1 and J usage is TRBJ2-7; TRBD1 is a possible D gene (7 bases). This CDR3 has 14 residues. The germline CDR1 and CDR2 sequences are MNHNS and SASEGT. The V gene lost 7 bases and the J gene lost 3 bases, with 16 bases spanning the gap.

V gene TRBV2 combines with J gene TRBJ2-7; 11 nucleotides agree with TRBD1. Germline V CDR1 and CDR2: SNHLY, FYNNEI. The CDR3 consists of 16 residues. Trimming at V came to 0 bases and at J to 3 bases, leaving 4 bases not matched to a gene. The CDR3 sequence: CASSEAVDRGHYEQYF. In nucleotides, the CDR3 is TGTGCCAGCAGTGAAGCAGTGGACAGGGGGCACTACGAGCAGTACTTC.

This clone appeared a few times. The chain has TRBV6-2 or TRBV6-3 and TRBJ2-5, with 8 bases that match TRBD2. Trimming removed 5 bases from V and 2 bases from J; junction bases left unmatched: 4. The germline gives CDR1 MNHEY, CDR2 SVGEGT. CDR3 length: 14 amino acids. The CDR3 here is CASSHTSGQETQYF. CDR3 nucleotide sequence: TGTGCCAGCAGTCATACTAGCGGTCAAGAGACCCAGTACTTC.

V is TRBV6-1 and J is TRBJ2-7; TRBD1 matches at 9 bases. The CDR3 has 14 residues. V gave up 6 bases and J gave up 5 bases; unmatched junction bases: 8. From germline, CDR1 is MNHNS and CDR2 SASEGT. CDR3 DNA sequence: TGTGCCAGCAGAACCGGGACAGGGTTCCACGAGCAGTACTTC. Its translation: CASRTGTGFHEQYF.

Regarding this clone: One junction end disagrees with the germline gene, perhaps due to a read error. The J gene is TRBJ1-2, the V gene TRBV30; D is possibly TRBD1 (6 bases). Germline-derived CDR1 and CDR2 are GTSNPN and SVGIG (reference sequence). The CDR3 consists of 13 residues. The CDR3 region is CARSLGGFNGYTF. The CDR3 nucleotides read TGTGCCCGGAGCCTAGGGGGTTTTAATGGCTACACCTTC.

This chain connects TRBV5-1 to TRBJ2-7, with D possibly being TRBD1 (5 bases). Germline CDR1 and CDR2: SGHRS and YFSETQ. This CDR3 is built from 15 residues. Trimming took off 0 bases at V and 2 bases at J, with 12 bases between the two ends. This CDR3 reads CASSLEVRTPYEQYF. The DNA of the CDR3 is TGCGCCAGCAGCTTGGAGGTCAGGACACCCTACGAGCAGTACTTC.

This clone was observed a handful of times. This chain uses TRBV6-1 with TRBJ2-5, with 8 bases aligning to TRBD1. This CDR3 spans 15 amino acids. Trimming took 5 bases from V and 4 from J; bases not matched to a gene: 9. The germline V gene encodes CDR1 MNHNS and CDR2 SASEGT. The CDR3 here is CASSIMTGAGETQYF. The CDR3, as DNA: TGTGCCAGCAGTATTATGACAGGGGCCGGAGAGACCCAGTACTTC.

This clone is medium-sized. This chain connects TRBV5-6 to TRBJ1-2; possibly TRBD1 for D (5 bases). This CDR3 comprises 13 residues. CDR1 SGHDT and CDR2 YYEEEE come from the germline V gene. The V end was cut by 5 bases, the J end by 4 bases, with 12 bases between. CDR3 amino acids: CASRHTTAYGYTF. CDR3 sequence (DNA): TGTGCCAGCAGGCACACGACAGCCTATGGCTACACCTTC.

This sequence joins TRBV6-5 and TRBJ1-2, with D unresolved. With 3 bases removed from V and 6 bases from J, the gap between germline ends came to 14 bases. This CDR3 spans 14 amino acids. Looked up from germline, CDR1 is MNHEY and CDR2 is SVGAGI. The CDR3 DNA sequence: TGTGCCAGCAGTTATGGACCCCACGAAGATGGCTACACCTTC. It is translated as CASSYGPHEDGYTF.